This is a list of T cell receptor beta chains from one sample in a study of breast tumors, draining lymph nodes, adjacent tissues. TCRdb used MiXCR to reprocess the multiplex PCR reads, holding one entry per CDR3 protein. The sample has 23,000 or so distinct CDR3 sequences; approximately 61% are singletons. Sequenced sample: tumor-adjacent breast tissue. These receptors came from a female donor with breast cancer. Some clones in this sample may be carry-over from other donors' samples. Each CDR3 is given with its conserved first and last residue. D genes are given only for firm matches. Clone sizes are given selectively: once, few, many, or a class where the clone is expanded.

j_call,v_call,d_call,clone_size,cdr3_aa,cdr3_nt
TRBJ2-1,TRBV20-1,TRBD1,few,CSAHDRGKLTEQFF,TGCAGCGCCCACGACAGGGGGAAATTAACTGAGCAGTTCTTC
TRBJ2-3,TRBV6-1,.,many,CASVSRRRTDTQYF,TGTGCCAGCGTGAGTCGACGGCGCACAGATACGCAGTATTTT
TRBJ2-7,TRBV12-3/TRBV12-4,.,.,CASSLGQEWSEQYF,TGTGCCAGCAGTTTAGGACAGGAGTGGTCCGAGCAGTACTTC
TRBJ2-3,TRBV5-1,.,.,CASSLAVSTDTQYF,TGCGCCAGCAGCTTGGCTGTTAGCACAGATACGCAGTATTTT
TRBJ2-7,TRBV24-1,.,.,CATSEGWGPYEQYF,TGTGCCACCAGTGAGGGCTGGGGACCCTACGAGCAGTACTTC
TRBJ1-5,TRBV4-3,.,.,CVSSPGREDGRPQHF,TGCGTCAGCAGCCCTGGCAGGGAGGACGGGCGGCCCCAGCATTTT
TRBJ1-3,TRBV19,.,.,CASSRISGNTIYF,TGTGCCAGTAGTCGGATCTCTGGAAACACCATATATTTT
TRBJ2-1,TRBV6-4,.,.,CASSISEQFF,TGTGCCAGCAGCATTAGTGAGCAGTTCTTC
TRBJ2-2,TRBV25-1,.,once,CASSPDSNTGELFF,TGTGCCAGCAGTCCAGACTCGAACACCGGGGAGCTGTTTTTT
TRBJ2-3,TRBV2,.,.,CASMAGRVIADTQFF,TGTGCCAGCATGGCTGGGCGAGTCATCGCAGATACGCAGTTTTTT
TRBJ1-6,TRBV20-1,.,.,CSATGDGANSPLHF,TGCAGTGCTACCGGGGACGGCGCTAATTCACCCCTCCACTTT
TRBJ2-3,TRBV24-1,TRBD1,.,CATQAGGWDTQYF,TGTGCCACCCAGGCAGGGGGCTGGGATACGCAGTATTTT
TRBJ1-2,TRBV5-5,.,.,CASSSSEQNGYTF,TGTGCCAGCAGCTCTTCGGAGCAGAATGGCTACACCTTC
TRBJ1-3,TRBV9,.,.,CASSEGSGSTIYF,TGTGCCAGCAGCGAGGGCTCCGGGTCCACCATATATTTT
TRBJ2-7,TRBV29-1,TRBD2,.,CSVVLAGGSYEQYF,TGCAGCGTGGTACTAGCGGGAGGATCCTACGAGCAGTACTTC
TRBJ2-3,TRBV11-2,TRBD2,.,CARSPSGGDTQYF,TGTGCCAGGAGCCCTAGCGGGGGAGATACGCAGTATTTT
TRBJ2-7,TRBV24-1,.,medium-sized,CATSDGGSHYEQYF,TGTGCCACCAGTGATGGAGGCAGCCACTACGAGCAGTACTTC
TRBJ2-2,TRBV20-1,TRBD2,few,CSARDVTSGGNTGELFF,TGCAGTGCTAGAGATGTCACTAGCGGGGGCAACACCGGGGAGCTGTTTTTT
TRBJ2-2,TRBV18,.,.,CASSPRQAYTGELFF,TGTGCCAGCTCACCACGACAGGCCTACACCGGGGAGCTGTTTTTT
TRBJ1-2,TRBV2,.,.,CASSEGRDGHYGYTF,TGTGCCAGCAGTGAAGGTCGTGACGGACACTATGGCTACACCTTC
TRBJ2-1,TRBV5-5,.,.,CASSFIIPGIDEQFF,TGTGCCAGCAGCTTCATCATCCCCGGGATAGATGAGCAGTTCTTC
TRBJ1-2,TRBV6-5,.,medium-sized,CASSKSGSHSGYTF,TGTGCCAGCAGCAAATCGGGATCTCATTCCGGCTACACCTTC
TRBJ2-7,TRBV7-2,.,.,CASSPGERYKQYF,TGTGCCAGTAGCCCGGGGGAGCGGTACAAGCAGTACTTC
TRBJ1-5,TRBV2,TRBD1,.,CASRTGINQPQHF,TGTGCCAGCAGGACAGGGATCAATCAGCCCCAGCATTTT
TRBJ1-2,TRBV7-8,.,.,CASSFQGNYGYTF,TGTGCCAGCAGCTTCCAGGGTAACTATGGCTACACCTTC
TRBJ1-1,TRBV7-9,.,.,CAGGAGNTEALF,TGTGCCGGTGGGGCTGGGAACACTGAAGCTCTCTTT
TRBJ1-2,TRBV6-2/TRBV6-3,TRBD1,.,CASTPGGMNVYTF,TGTGCCAGCACCCCAGGGGGAATGAATGTGTACACCTTC
TRBJ2-7,TRBV7-2,.,.,CASSPRDGERYF,TGTGCCAGCAGCCCCAGGGACGGCGAGCGGTACTTC
TRBJ1-3,TRBV14,.,.,CASSPLLRLSNVDTIYF,TGTGCCAGCAGCCCGCTTTTACGTCTTTCTAATGTAGACACCATATATTTT
TRBJ1-6,TRBV7-2,TRBD1,.,CASSFGQARPPLHF,TGTGCCAGCAGCTTCGGACAGGCTAGGCCACCCCTCCACTTT
TRBJ2-1,TRBV10-3,.,.,CAISGGQGSYNEQFF,TGTGCCATCAGTGGGGGCCAGGGCTCCTACAATGAGCAGTTCTTC
TRBJ2-7,TRBV9,TRBD2,once,CASSVALAGAEQYF,TGTGCCAGCAGCGTCGCTCTAGCGGGAGCCGAGCAGTACTTC
TRBJ1-2,TRBV5-1,.,.,CASSQPGGRSGGYTF,TGCGCCAGCAGCCAACCGGGAGGCAGGTCGGGAGGCTACACCTTC
TRBJ1-6,TRBV19,TRBD1,.,CASNIGQVNSPLHF,TGTGCCAGTAACATCGGACAGGTGAATTCACCCCTCCACTTT
TRBJ2-3,TRBV4-3,.,.,CASSFYICSAHHFREGADTQYF,.
TRBJ1-2,TRBV19,.,.,CASSIAGARYGYTF,TGTGCCAGTAGTATAGCTGGTGCGAGATATGGCTACACCTTC
TRBJ2-2,TRBV9,TRBD2,few,CASSSRTSGNTGELFF,TGTGCCAGCAGCTCCCGGACTAGCGGCAACACCGGGGAGCTGTTTTTT
TRBJ2-7,TRBV20-1,TRBD2,.,CSAPDQREIGLYF,TGCAGTGCTCCCGACCAGCGGGAGATCGGGTTGTACTTC
TRBJ1-6,TRBV2,TRBD1,.,CASIPTGMNSPLHF,TGTGCCAGCATTCCGACAGGGATGAATTCACCCCTCCACTTT
TRBJ2-5,TRBV15,.,.,CATSRDFAYQETQYF,TGTGCCACCAGCAGAGATTTTGCGTACCAAGAGACCCAGTACTTC
TRBJ2-7,TRBV7-8,TRBD2,.,CASSPGLAGSKSYEQYF,TGTGCCAGCAGCCCGGGACTAGCGGGATCTAAATCCTACGAGCAGTACTTC
TRBJ2-3,TRBV10-2,.,many,CASSESMVRETQYF,TGCGCCAGCAGTGAGTCGATGGTCCGGGAGACGCAGTATTTT
TRBJ2-1,TRBV20-1,TRBD2,many,CSARVSGSNEQFF,TGCAGTGCTAGAGTTAGCGGGAGCAATGAGCAGTTCTTC
TRBJ2-7,TRBV7-7,.,.,CASSVGERYEQYF,TGTGCTAGCAGCGTAGGGGAGCGGTACGAGCAGTACTTC
TRBJ2-7,TRBV2,TRBD1,.,CASSLTGGNYEQYF,TGTGCCAGCAGCTTGACAGGGGGAAACTACGAGCAGTACTTC
TRBJ1-6,TRBV4-2,.,.,CASSQDGQASPLHF,TGTGCCAGCAGCCAAGATGGCCAAGCCTCACCCCTCCACTTT
TRBJ1-3,TRBV29-1,.,few,CSVGAGLGNTIYF,TGCAGCGTTGGGGCCGGGCTCGGAAACACCATATATTTT
TRBJ2-1,TRBV10-3,.,many,CAIKQDPSYNEQFF,TGTGCCATTAAACAGGACCCTTCCTACAATGAGCAGTTCTTC
TRBJ1-4,TRBV7-8,.,.,CASGRTDTTNEKLFF,TGTGCCAGCGGCCGGACAGATACAACTAATGAAAAACTGTTTTTC
TRBJ1-5,TRBV9,.,medium-sized,CASSVEVPPQGRNQPQHF,TGTGCCAGCAGCGTAGAGGTCCCCCCACAGGGAAGGAATCAGCCCCAGCATTTT
TRBJ1-2,TRBV20-1,.,few,CSARSPARGLGGYTF,TGCAGTGCCCGCAGCCCAGCCCGGGGACTGGGTGGCTACACCTTC
TRBJ2-1,TRBV7-8,TRBD2,.,CASSLARGLAGRVNEQFF,TGTGCCAGCAGCTTAGCGAGAGGACTAGCGGGACGAGTCAATGAGCAGTTCTTC